The clone carrying this TCR beta chain has just a few counts. The data were produced by immunoSEQ multiplex PCR, yet TCRdb's version contains in-frame clones alone and is incomplete. The sample yields about 170,000 clones, 85% to 95% seen once. This specimen comes from a study of blood T cell repertoires in COVID-19. Sequenced sample: peripheral blood. The receptor was derived from a man aged 45-65 years with acute or convalescent COVID-19.

In DNA, the CDR3 is TGTGCCAGCAGCACAGCCAACTATGGCTACACCTTC. Protein: CASSTANYGYTF. J is TRBJ1-2 and V is TRBV2; D gene unclear. Deletions cut 6 bases from V and 2 bases from J, with 7 bases between. In germline, CDR1 is SNHLY, CDR2 FYNNEI. This CDR3 contains 12 residues. Looking up the rest from reference TRBV2 and TRBJ1-2 gives the full variable domain: EPEVTQTPSHQVTQMGQEVILRCVPISNHLYFYWYRQILGQKVEFLVSFYNNEISEKSEIFDDQFSVERPDGSNFTLKIRSTKLEDSAMYFCASSTANYGYTFGSGTRLTVV.